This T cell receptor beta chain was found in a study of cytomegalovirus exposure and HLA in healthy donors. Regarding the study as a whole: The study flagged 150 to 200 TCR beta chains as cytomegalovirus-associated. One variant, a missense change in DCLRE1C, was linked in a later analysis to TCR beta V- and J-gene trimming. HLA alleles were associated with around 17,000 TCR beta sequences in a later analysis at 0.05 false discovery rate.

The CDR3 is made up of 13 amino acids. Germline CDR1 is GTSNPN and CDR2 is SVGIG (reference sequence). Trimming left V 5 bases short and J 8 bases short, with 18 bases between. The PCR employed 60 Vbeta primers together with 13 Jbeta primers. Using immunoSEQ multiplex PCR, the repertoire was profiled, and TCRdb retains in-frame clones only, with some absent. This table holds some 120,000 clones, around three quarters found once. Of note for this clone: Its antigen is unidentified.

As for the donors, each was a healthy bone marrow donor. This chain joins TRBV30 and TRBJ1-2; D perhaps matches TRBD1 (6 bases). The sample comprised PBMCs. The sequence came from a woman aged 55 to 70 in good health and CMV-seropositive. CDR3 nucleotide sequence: TGTGCCTGGGGGTATACAGGGTCATGGGGCTACACCTTC. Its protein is CAWGYTGSWGYTF.